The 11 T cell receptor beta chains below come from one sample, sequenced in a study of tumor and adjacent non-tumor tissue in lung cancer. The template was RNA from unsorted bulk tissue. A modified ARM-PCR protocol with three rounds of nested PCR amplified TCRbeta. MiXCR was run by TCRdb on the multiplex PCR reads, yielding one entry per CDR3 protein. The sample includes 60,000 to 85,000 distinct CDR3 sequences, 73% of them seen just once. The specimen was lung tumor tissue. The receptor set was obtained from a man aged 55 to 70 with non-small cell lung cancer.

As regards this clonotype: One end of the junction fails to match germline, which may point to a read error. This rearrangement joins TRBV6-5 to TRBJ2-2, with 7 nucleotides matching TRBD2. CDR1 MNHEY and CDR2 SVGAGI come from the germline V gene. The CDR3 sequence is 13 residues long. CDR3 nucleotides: TGTGTCGCGCGGGAGAGGCACACAGGGGAGCTGTTTTTT. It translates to CVARERHTGELFF.

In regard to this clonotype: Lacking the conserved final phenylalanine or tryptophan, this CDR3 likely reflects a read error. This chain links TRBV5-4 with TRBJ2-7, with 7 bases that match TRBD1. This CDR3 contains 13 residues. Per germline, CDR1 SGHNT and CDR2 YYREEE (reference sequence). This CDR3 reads CVSSSTGYYEQYL. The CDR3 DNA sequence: TGTGTCAGCAGCTCGACAGGGTACTACGAGCAGTACCTC.

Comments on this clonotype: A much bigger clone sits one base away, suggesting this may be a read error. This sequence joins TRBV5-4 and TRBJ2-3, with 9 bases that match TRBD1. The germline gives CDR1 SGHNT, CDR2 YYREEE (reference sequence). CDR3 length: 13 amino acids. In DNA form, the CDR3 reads TGTGCCATATGGGACAGGGTTCGTGATAGGCAGTATTTT. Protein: CAIWDRVRDRQYF.

The CDR3 is CASGAGNGAKALTF. CDR3 DNA: TGTGCCAGCGGGGCAGGGAACGGGGCCAAAGCCCTGACTTTC. The V call is TRBV6-6, the J call TRBJ2-6; tentatively, D is TRBD1 or TRBD2 (5 bases each). V lost 8 bases and J lost 15, with 23 bases in between. The germline V gene encodes CDR1 MNHNY and CDR2 SVGAGI (reference sequence). The CDR3 is 14 amino acids.

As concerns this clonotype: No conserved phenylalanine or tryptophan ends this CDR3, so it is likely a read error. The CDR3 nucleotides are TGTAGCGTTGTTTTGGGAAGCTCCTACAATGAGCAGTTCTTA. It is translated as CSVVLGSSYNEQFL. The chain carries TRBV29-1 and TRBJ2-1; a weak D match, TRBD2 (5 bases). The germline V gene encodes CDR1 SQVTM and CDR2 ANQGSEA. This CDR3 has 14 residues.

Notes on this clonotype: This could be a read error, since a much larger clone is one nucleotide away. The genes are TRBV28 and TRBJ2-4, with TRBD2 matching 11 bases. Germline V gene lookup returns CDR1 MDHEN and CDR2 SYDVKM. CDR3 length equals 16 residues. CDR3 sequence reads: CASSFGLAGGSDIQNF. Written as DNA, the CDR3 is TGTGCCAGCAGTTTTGGGCTAGCGGGAGGCAGTGACATTCAGAACTTC.

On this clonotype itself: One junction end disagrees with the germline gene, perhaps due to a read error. CDR3 nucleotides: TGTGCCAGCAGTTTTCCTCAGCGGGACCTCAATGTGCAGTTCTTC. It translates to CASSFPQRDLNVQFF. The rearrangement links TRBV12-3 or TRBV12-4 to TRBJ2-1; 7 bases line up with TRBD2. CDR3 length: 15 residues.

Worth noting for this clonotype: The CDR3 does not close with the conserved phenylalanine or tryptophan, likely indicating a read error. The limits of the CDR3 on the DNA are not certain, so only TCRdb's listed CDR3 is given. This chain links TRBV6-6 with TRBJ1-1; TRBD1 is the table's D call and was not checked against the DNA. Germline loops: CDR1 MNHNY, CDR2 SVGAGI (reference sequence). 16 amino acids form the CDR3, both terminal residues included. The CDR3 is CASSLLPPGQLSETFY.

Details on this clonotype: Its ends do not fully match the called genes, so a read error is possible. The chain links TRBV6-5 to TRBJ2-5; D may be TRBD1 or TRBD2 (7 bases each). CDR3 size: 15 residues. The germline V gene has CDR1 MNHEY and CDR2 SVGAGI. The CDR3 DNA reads TGTGCCAGCAATTATGCAGGGGGTGGGGGGGAGACCCAGTATTTC. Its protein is CASNYAGGGGETQYF.

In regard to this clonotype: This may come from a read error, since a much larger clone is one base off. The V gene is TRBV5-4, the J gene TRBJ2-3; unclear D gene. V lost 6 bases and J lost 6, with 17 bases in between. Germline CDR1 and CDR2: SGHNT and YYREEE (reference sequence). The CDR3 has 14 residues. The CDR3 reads CASNFRGSSDTQYF. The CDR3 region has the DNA TGTGCCAGCAACTTCCGCGGATCCTCGGATACGCAGTATTTT. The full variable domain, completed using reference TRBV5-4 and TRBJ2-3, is ETGVTQSPTHLIKTRGQQVTLRCSSQSGHNTVSWYQQALGQGPQFIFQYYREEENGRGNFPPRFSGLQFPNYSSELNVNALELDDSALYLCASNFRGSSDTQYFGPGTRLTVL.

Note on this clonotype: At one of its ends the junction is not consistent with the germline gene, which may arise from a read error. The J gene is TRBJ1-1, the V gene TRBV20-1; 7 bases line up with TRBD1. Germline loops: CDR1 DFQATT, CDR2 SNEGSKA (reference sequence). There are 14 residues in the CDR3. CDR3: CSAVSRGMNTETLF. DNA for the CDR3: TGCAGTGCTGTCTCCAGGGGGATGAACACTGAAACTTTATTT.